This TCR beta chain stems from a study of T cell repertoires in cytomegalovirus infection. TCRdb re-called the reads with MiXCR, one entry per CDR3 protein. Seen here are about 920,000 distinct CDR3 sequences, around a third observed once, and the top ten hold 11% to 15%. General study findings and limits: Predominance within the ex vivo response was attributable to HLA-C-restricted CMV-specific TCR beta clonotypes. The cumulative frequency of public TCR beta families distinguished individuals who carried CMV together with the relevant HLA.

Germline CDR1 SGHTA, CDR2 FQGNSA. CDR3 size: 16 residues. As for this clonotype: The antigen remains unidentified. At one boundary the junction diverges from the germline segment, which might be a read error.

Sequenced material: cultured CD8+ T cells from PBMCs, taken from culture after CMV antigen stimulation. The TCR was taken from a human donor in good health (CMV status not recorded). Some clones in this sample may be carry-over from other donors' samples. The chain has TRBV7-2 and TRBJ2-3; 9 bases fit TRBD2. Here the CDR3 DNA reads TGTGTCAGCAGCGAAAATAGCGGGGGAGCCGTGGATACGCAGTATTTT. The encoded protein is CVSSENSGGAVDTQYF.